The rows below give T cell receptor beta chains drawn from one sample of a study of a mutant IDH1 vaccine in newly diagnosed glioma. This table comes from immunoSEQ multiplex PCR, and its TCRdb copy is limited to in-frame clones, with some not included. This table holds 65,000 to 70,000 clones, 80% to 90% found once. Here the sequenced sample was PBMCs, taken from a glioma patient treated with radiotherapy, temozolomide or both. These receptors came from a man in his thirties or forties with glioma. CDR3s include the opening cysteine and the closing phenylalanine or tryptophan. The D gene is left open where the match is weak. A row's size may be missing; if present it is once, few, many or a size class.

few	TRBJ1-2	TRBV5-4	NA	TGTGCCAGCAGCTTGCTGCAGGGTTCAGCTGGCTACACCTTC	CASSLLQGSAGYTF
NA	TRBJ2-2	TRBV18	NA	TGTGCCAGCTCTTTTGCCCGCAGCCTCGACGGGGAGCTGTTTTTT	CASSFARSLDGELFF
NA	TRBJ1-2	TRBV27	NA	TGTGCCAGCAGCTATTCCGGGTCTACCTATGGCTACACCTTC	CASSYSGSTYGYTF
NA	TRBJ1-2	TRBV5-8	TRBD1	TGTGCCAGCAGCCCAGACAGGGGCCGCGGGGGCTACACCTTC	CASSPDRGRGGYTF
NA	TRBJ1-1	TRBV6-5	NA	TGTGCCTCCAGGACAGCCAACACTGAAGCTTTCTTT	CASRTANTEAFF
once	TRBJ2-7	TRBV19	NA	TGTGCCAGTAGTATAGGTAGGACGAAGTGGGACGAGCAGTACTTC	CASSIGRTKWDEQYF
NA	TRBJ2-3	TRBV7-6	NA	TGTGCCAGCAGCTTTGGAGCTAGCTCTCACACAGATACGCAGTATTTT	CASSFGASSHTDTQYF
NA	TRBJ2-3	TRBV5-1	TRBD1	TGCGCCAGCAGCCCGAGGACAGGGTTGCGCACAGATACGCGGTATTTT	CASSPRTGLRTDTRYF
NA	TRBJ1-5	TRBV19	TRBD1	TGTGCCAGTAGTCGACGTGACAGGGAGCCCCAGCATTTT	CASSRRDREPQHF
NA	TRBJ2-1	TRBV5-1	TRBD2	TGCGCCAGCACTCTCGGCGTAGCGGGGGGCGATGAGCAGTTCTTC	CASTLGVAGGDEQFF
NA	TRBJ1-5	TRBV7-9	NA	TGTGCCACGAGCCCAGACTATAGCAATCAGCCCCAGCATTTT	CATSPDYSNQPQHF
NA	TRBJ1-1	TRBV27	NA	TGTGCCAGCACGGACAGGAACACTGAAGCTTTCTTT	CASTDRNTEAFF
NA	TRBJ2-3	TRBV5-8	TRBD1	TGTGCCAGCAGCTTTAAGGGACAGGGGGAGGATACGCAGTATTTT	CASSFKGQGEDTQYF
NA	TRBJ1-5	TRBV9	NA	TGTGCCAGCAGCGTGCTACATCCTTCCAATCAGCCCCAGCATTTT	CASSVLHPSNQPQHF
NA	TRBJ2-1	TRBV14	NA	TGTGCCAGCAGCCAAGTAGGTAATTACAATGAGCAGTTCTTC	CASSQVGNYNEQFF